This T cell receptor beta chain originates from a study of post-analysis software for immune sequencing data. General study findings and limits: The five TRBV segments detected at higher frequency in patients than in controls included TRBV5-6, TRBV5-1 and TRBV20-1. People with multiple sclerosis had a significantly lower normalized Chao1 diversity than controls did.

TCR beta cDNA libraries had unique molecular identifiers. It was from approximately 0.91 to 9.4 million T cells that some 500,000 cDNA molecules came. TCRdb re-analysed the PCR reads in MiXCR, keeping a single row per CDR3 protein. The data hold 820,000 or so distinct CDR3 sequences, with roughly 50% observed a single time. CDR3 size: 16 residues. The germline V gene encodes CDR1 SEHNR and CDR2 FQNEAQ (reference sequence). On this clonotype: The antigen remains undetermined.

This sequence was found in a girl aged 5 to 17 with multiple sclerosis. The sequenced sample was blood. The gene calls are TRBV7-9 and TRBJ2-7; 8 bases fit TRBD1. Judging by the DNA end, TRBJ2-5 fits better; the J call may be wrong. As DNA, the CDR3 is TGTGCCAGCAGCCCGTCGGACAGGGCGATACAGGAGACCCAGTACTTC. Protein: CASSPSDRAIQETQYF.